This TCR beta chain stems from a study of beta chain features in type 1 diabetes. A sort by CD45RO/CCR7/CD25/CD127/CD95/CD27 yielded CD4+ naive, central memory, regulatory and stem cell-like memory cells. Points from the study as a whole: In cDNA sequencing, cells with high TCR expression could be over-represented. Patients and controls would be equally affected if PCR favored shorter templates. Type 1 diabetes patients showed a moderate but significant shortening of TCRB CDR3s in all four CD4+ subsets.

This clone was counted many times. Its target is unknown. The sequenced template was cDNA made from the entire isolated RNA. Produced via immunoSEQ multiplex PCR; TCRdb's table is partial and in-frame only. The table lists 130,000 to 150,000 clones, about 10% of them singletons, with under 1.5% in the top ten. CDR3 size: 18 residues. The V segment lost 5 bases and the J segment 5 bases; nucleotides outside the gene matches: 20. CDR1 and CDR2 (germline): LGHNA, YSLEER. This TCR came from a man aged 18 to 35 in good health. Sequenced material: naive CD4+ T cells from blood. The V and J genes are TRBV4-3 and TRBJ2-7, with 8 bases identical to TRBD1. CDR3 region: CASSANPNWGQVWNEQYF. The CDR3 DNA sequence: TGCGCCAGCAGCGCCAATCCTAACTGGGGACAGGTCTGGAACGAGCAGTACTTC.